These 3 T cell receptor beta chains came from one sample sequenced in a study of OX40 agonist ivuxolimab in advanced cancers. Profiling relied on immunoSEQ multiplex PCR, and the TCRdb table lists in-frame clones only, not all of them. This sample has roughly 72,000 clones, with about 84% found just once. The specimen was CD4+ or CD8+ T cells sorted from blood, collected in a trial of the OX40 agonist ivuxolimab. The receptors stem from an adult with an advanced solid tumor such as melanoma, head and neck, liver or kidney cancer.

The J gene is TRBJ1-1, the V gene TRBV4-3; 7 bases map to TRBD1. Germline CDR1 LGHNA, CDR2 YSLEER. There are 13 residues in the CDR3. Losses at the gene ends were 4 bases for V and 5 bases for J; bases not matched to a gene: 4. CDR3 sequence (DNA): TGCGCCAGCAGCCGAACAGGGGTTACTGAAGCTTTCTTT. Translating it yields CASSRTGVTEAFF.

The chain combines TRBV2 with TRBJ1-3, with 8 bases aligning to TRBD1. Germline CDR1 and CDR2: SNHLY and FYNNEI. With 11 bases clipped from V and 0 bases from J, the junction kept 6 bases outside the gene matches. The CDR3 has 14 amino acids. The DNA for the CDR3 is TGTGCCGTAAGGACAGGGTCCTCTGGAAACACCATATATTTT. It translates to CAVRTGSSGNTIYF.

V is TRBV7-2 and J is TRBJ2-7; TRBD2 agrees at 9 bases. In germline, CDR1 is SGHTA, CDR2 FQGNSA. V was clipped by 4 bases and J by 0 bases; unmatched bases: 1. The CDR3 is 14 amino acids. The DNA of the CDR3 is TGTGCCAGCAGCTATAGCGGGAGCTCCTACGAGCAGTACTTC. This sequence encodes CASSYSGSSYEQYF.